This entry concerns a single T cell receptor beta chain. Per the authors' pipeline: Estimated nucleated cell counts came from reference gene primer amplification. Here immunoSEQ multiplex PCR was the method, and the copy in TCRdb shows in-frame clones only, minus some. Clone size and V and J calls were adopted from that table, with D and trimming inferred from the DNA. The table includes roughly 160,000 clones, approximately 82% detected once. With 6 bases clipped from V and 10 bases from J, the junction kept 6 bases outside the gene matches. The CDR3 loop spans 13 amino acids. In germline, CDR1 is MDHEN, CDR2 SYDVKM. This sample stems from a study of blood T cell repertoires in COVID-19. Study summary: The United States, Italy and Spain supplied acute and convalescent COVID-19 samples. PBMCs, B-cell-depleted T cells, or T cells provided the cDNA or gDNA that made up the material.

This receptor was taken from a woman in her 70s who had recovered from COVID-19. The V gene is TRBV28, the J gene TRBJ1-4; 9 positions agree with TRBD1. Specimen: peripheral blood. The CDR3 here is CASSLTGGGKLFF. In DNA, the CDR3 is TGTGCCAGCAGCCTAACAGGGGGCGGAAAACTGTTTTTT. Full variable domain (outside the CDR3, taken from reference TRBV28 and TRBJ1-4): DVKVTQSSRYLVKRTGEKVFLECVQDMDHENMFWYRQDPGLGLRLIYFSYDVKMKEKGDIPEGYSVSREKKERFSLILESASTNQTSMYLCASSLTGGGKLFFGSGTQLSVL.